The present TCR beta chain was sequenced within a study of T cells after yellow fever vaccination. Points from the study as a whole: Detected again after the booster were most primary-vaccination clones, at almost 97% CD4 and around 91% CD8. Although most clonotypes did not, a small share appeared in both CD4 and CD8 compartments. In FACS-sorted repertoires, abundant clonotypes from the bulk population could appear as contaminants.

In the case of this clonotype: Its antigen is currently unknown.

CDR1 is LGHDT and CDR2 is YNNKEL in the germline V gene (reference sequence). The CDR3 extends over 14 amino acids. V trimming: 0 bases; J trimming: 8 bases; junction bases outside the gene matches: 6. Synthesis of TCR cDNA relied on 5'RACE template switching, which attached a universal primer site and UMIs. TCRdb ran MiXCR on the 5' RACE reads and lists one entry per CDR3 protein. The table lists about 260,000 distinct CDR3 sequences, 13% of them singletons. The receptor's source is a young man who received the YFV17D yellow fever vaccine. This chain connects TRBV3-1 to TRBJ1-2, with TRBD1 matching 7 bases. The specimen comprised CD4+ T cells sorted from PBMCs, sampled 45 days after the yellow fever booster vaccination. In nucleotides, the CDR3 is TGTGCCAGCAGCCAAGAAACGGCAGGGGGAGGCTACACCTTC. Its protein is CASSQETAGGGYTF.